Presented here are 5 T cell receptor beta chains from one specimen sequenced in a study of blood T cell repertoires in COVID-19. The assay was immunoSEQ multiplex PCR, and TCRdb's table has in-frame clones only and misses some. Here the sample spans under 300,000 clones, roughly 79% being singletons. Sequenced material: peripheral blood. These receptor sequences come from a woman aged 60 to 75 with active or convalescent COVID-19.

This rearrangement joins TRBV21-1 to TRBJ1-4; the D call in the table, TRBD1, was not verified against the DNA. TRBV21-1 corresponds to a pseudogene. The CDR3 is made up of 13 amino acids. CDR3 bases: TGTGCCAGCAGCAAAGTTCTACAGGAAAAACTGTTTTTT. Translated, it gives CASSKVLQEKLFF.

Written as DNA, the CDR3 is TGTGCCTGGAGTCTGGCAGGGGTCCACTACGAGCAGTACTTC. Protein sequence: CAWSLAGVHYEQYF. The V call is TRBV30, the J call TRBJ2-7, with D perhaps TRBD1 (6 bases). The germline V gene has CDR1 GTSNPN and CDR2 SVGIG (reference sequence). V gave up 2 bases and J gave up 3 bases, with 14 bases separating them. The CDR3 is made up of 14 amino acids.

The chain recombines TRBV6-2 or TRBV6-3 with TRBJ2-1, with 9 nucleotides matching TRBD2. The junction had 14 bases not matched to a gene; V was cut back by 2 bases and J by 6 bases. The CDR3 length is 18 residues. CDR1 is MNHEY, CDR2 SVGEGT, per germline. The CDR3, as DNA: TGTGCCAGCAGTTACGGGGATTTTGAGTCGCGGGGGGGCAATGAGCAGTTCTTC. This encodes CASSYGDFESRGGNEQFF.

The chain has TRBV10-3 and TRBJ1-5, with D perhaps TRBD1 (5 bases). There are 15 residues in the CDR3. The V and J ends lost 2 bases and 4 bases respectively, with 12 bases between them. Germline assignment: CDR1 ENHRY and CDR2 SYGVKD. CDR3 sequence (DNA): TGTGCCATCAGTGAGGGAGGCGGGGGTAATCAGCCCCAGCATTTT. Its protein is CAISEGGGGNQPQHF.

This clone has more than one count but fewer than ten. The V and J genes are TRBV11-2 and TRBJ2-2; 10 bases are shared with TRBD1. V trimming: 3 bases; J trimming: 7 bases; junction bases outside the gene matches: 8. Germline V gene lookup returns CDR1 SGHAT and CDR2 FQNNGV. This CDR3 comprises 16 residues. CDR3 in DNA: TGTGCCAGCAGCTTGTCTCGACAGGGGGCGATCGGGGAGCTGTTTTTT. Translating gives CASSLSRQGAIGELFF.